This T cell receptor (beta chain) appears in the sequencing data of a study of T cells in Graves' hyperthyroidism and ophthalmopathy (dated by TCRdb to about 2019). Concerning the study at large: Peripheral blood was collected at initial diagnosis, before any treatment. Thyroid tissue and blood T-cell repertoires from six or seven Graves' hyperthyroidism patients were also compared in the study. Prospective prediction of ophthalmopathy was tested in an independent validation cohort of some 19 hyperthyroidism patients and around 16 patients who later progressed to ophthalmopathy. After blood sampling, hyperthyroidism patients were treated with methimazole at a starting dose of 30 mg daily, and ophthalmopathy patients were treated with high-dose intravenous methylprednisolone. For training and testing, the approximately 92 patients in the discovery cohort were randomly divided in a 7:3 ratio. To identify distinguishing TCR V-J signatures, a discovery cohort of about 95 patients was used, comprising some 45 with Graves' ophthalmopathy and some 60 with stable Graves' hyperthyroidism. The paper reports TCR Vbeta CDR3 sequencing of 140 or so peripheral blood samples: around 45 ophthalmopathy, fewer than 80 hyperthyroidism and roughly 17 progressor patients. The paper's findings and limits, for the study overall: In validation, the model predicted progression to ophthalmopathy a median of about 6.8 months before onset, with about 70% sensitivity and about 75% specificity. Sample size was not statistically predetermined, and blinding of investigators to group allocation was not performed. Most expanded thyroid clonotypes (frequency above 0.001) were also detected in blood, a finding suggesting that blood repertoires may reflect thyroid immune responses. Ophthalmopathy was separated from stable hyperthyroidism by a 13 V-J signature model, with approximately 90% sensitivity and just over 81% specificity obtained in cross-validation and 80%/75% obtained in testing.

A few counts support this clonotype. Its recognized antigen is unknown. No clone much larger than this one lies a single base away; base qualities are absent. The TCR beta CDR3 regions were amplified from RNA transcripts. The TCR CDR3 was subjected to a first round of RT-PCR using the HTBI primer set and the Qiagen OneStep RT-PCR kit. A second multiplex PCR round built the libraries, followed by size selection and purification. Sequencing of the libraries was done on an Illumina HiSeq2000 using paired-end 100 bp reads. The authors' analysis ran thus. SOAPnuke was used to process the raw data, with reads discarded if the reads contained adapters or uncalled bases, had a mean Phred below 15, or lacked an exact constant-primer or identifier match. COPE v1.2.5 was used to merge high-quality paired reads, and clonotypes were defined as unique nucleotide sequences. MiTCR v1.1 was used to align the clonotypes against IMGT TRBV, TRBD and TRBJ reference segments. The analysis was restricted to V-J combinations with a frequency above 0.0001, which together covered 99% to 99.2% of the repertoires. A TCS score was defined as the ratio between F50 (clonal expansion) and ExV (chaos), using BLOSUM62-based TCRdist between CDR3 peptides within each V-J. Welch's t-statistics and random forest reduced 500 to 550 V-J features to fewer than 15, which were used in a naive Bayes classifier (R e1071). TCRdb passed the public sequencing reads through fastp at Q25 and MiXCR, retaining productive beta sequences. Identical CDR3 protein sequences are pooled into one entry, listed with their most common genes and DNA. These V and J calls derive from TCRdb rather than the authors' analysis. The sample has around 580,000 distinct CDR3 sequences on record, 16% of them singletons. The ten biggest clones cover around 19% of the sample.

Stable Graves' hyperthyroidism was defined as no progression to ophthalmopathy during 18 months of follow-up. Hyperthyroidism patients were aged 18 to 65 years and newly diagnosed, with disease duration of less than 2 months. Any patient with an uncontrolled infection, another autoimmune disease, pregnancy or lactation was excluded. Clinical symptoms, serum thyroxine and TRAb, thyroid ultrasound, and orbital computed tomography formed the basis for the diagnoses. PBMCs were separated from roughly 9.3 ml of fresh peripheral blood using Ficoll-Paque density gradient centrifugation. Trizol reagent was used to extract total RNA, and RNA quality was then checked on an Agilent 2100 Bioanalyzer. Sequencing was done on a sample of blood. The sequence was collected from a young woman with Graves' hyperthyroidism.

The DNA sequence is given as TGTGCCAGCAGCGGAGTTGAGGGATACGAGCAGTACTTC. Translated, this is CASSGVEGYEQYF. The chain is made from TRBV7-9 and TRBJ2-7; the best D guess is TRBD2, with 5 bases matching. The germline V gene (reference sequence) specifies SEHNR as CDR1 and FQNEAQ as CDR2. V and J lose 5 bases and 4 bases, and a span of 12 bases separates them. The CDR3 holds 13 amino acids from the cysteine to the phenylalanine. CDR3 DNA only is kept here, 39 bases in frame from base 1.